This T cell receptor (beta chain) was sequenced during a study of human T cells and chemical hapten exposure. This sample's time point: pre-sensitization, week 0. Treatment in this sample: therapeutic diphenylcyclopropenone sensitization with weekly scalp DPC. TCRdb recomputed calls from the RACE reads with MiXCR, one row per CDR3 protein. The sample carries nearly 110,000 distinct CDR3 sequences, 9% to 15% recorded once. Trimming stripped 7 bases from V and 5 bases from J, with 17 bases between. This CDR3 contains 14 residues. The sequence was collected from a woman in her fifties or sixties with alopecia areata. Some clones in this sample may be carry-over from other donors' samples. The gene calls are TRBV12-3 or TRBV12-4 and TRBJ1-1; D is perhaps TRBD1 (6 bases). The material sequenced was whole blood, taken in connection with sensitization to the hapten diphenylcyclopropenone (DPC). The CDR3: CASIGGGSRTEAFF. The CDR3 bases are TGTGCCAGCATTGGAGGGGGTTCGCGAACTGAAGCTTTCTTT.